The source of this T cell receptor (beta chain) is a study of blood T cell repertoires in COVID-19. TCRdb's table, derived via immunoSEQ multiplex PCR, lists solely in-frame clones and lacks some. The data show about 190,000 clones, 79% seen once. This CDR3 is built from 12 residues. V was pared by 0 bases and J by 8 bases, with 7 bases between. Germline CDR1 reads MNHEY; CDR2 reads SVGEGT. The sequence derives from a man aged 60-69 years with active or convalescent COVID-19. The chain is built from TRBV6-2 or TRBV6-3 and TRBJ1-2; no firm D call. Sequencing was done on a sample of peripheral blood. The CDR3 loop reads CASSYSFRGYTF. CDR3 DNA: TGTGCCAGCAGTTACTCCTTTCGGGGCTACACCTTC.